Listed below are T cell receptor beta chains from one sample, sequenced in a study of shared clonotypes between healthy human individuals. This table comes from immunoSEQ multiplex PCR, and its TCRdb copy is limited to in-frame clones, with some not included. The table lists about 2.4 million clones, approximately 93% of them singletons. Sequenced material: naive CD4+ T cells from PBMCs. These receptors were taken from a man aged 18 to 30 in good health. Some clones in this sample may be carry-over from other donors' samples. Each CDR3 is given with its conserved first and last residue. Fields, in order: clone size, D gene, J gene, V gene, CDR3 DNA, CDR3 protein. D genes are given only for firm matches. A row's size may be missing; if present it is once, few, many or a size class.

few TRBD1 TRBJ1-2 TRBV6-6 TGTGCCAGCAGTTACCCACGACAGGGGGGCTATGGCTACACCTTC CASSYPRQGGYGYTF
. TRBD2 TRBJ2-1 TRBV5-1 TGCGCCAGTTCGGCACCGGGACTAGCGGGAGGGGCGATCTACAATGAGCAGTTCTTC CASSAPGLAGGAIYNEQFF
. . TRBJ2-2 TRBV5-4 TGTGCCAGCAGCCTACGGCTACGGGACACCGGGGAGCTGTTTTTT CASSLRLRDTGELFF
. . TRBJ2-3 TRBV7-2 TGTGCCAGCAGCTTAATGGGCGGGAACACAGATACGCAGTATTTT CASSLMGGNTDTQYF
. . TRBJ1-4 TRBV6-5 TGTGCCAGCAGAAGGGACGGTGCAACTAATGAAAAACTGTTTTTT CASRRDGATNEKLFF
. . TRBJ1-2 TRBV20-1 TGCAGTGCCTCGATCCACAATGGCTACACCTTC CSASIHNGYTF
. . TRBJ1-1 TRBV19 TGTGCCAGTCGCCCGACGGTGAACACTGAAGCTTTCTTT CASRPTVNTEAFF
. . TRBJ1-2 TRBV6-5 TGTGCCAGCAGGGAAAGGGGAGATACGGATGGCTACACCTTC CASRERGDTDGYTF
. . TRBJ2-1 TRBV18 TGTGCCAGCTCACCACGAGGGCAGGGATACTACAATGAGCAGTTCTTC CASSPRGQGYYNEQFF
. . TRBJ1-1 TRBV5-1 TGCGCCAGCAGCTTGATGTACGGGCCACTAAACACTGAAGCTTTCTTT CASSLMYGPLNTEAFF
. TRBD1 TRBJ1-6 TRBV10-1 TGCGCCAGCAGTGACAGGGGGCAAAATTCACCCCTCCACTTT CASSDRGQNSPLHF
. . TRBJ1-4 TRBV2 TGTGCCAGCAGTGACGCGGCAAGGAGACTGTTTTTT CASSDAARRLFF
. TRBD1 TRBJ1-1 TRBV7-9 TGTGCCAGCAGCTTAGTGCAGGGGGCGAGGGACGCTGAAGCTTTCTTT CASSLVQGARDAEAFF
once . TRBJ2-3 TRBV11-2 TGTGCCAGCAGCTTAGTGTTAGGGACGGCAACCCATACGCAGTATTTT CASSLVLGTATHTQYF
. . TRBJ1-2 TRBV9 TGTGCCAGCAGCGTAGTACCTCAGAACTATGGCTACACCTTC CASSVVPQNYGYTF
. TRBD2 TRBJ2-1 TRBV11-2 TGTGCCAGCAGCTTCTCGGGACTAGTTAGCAATGAGCAGTTCTTC CASSFSGLVSNEQFF
. TRBD2 TRBJ2-1 TRBV5-1 TGCGCCAGCAGTTACCTCCTAGCGGCTACCTACAATGAGCAGTTCTTC CASSYLLAATYNEQFF
. TRBD1 TRBJ1-4 TRBV5-1 TGCGCCAGCAACACAGGGGCAACTAATGAAAAACTGTTTTTT CASNTGATNEKLFF
once TRBD2 TRBJ2-1 TRBV2 TGTGCCAGCCTCGGGGGGGTAAGTGAGCAGTTCTTC CASLGGVSEQFF
. . TRBJ1-1 TRBV29-1 TGCAGCGTTGAGCCCAGGCTGAACACTGAAGCTTTCTTT CSVEPRLNTEAFF
. . TRBJ1-3 TRBV5-6 TGTGCCAGCAGCTTGCGGTCAGCCTCTGGAAACACCATATATTTT CASSLRSASGNTIYF
. . TRBJ1-4 TRBV4-1 TGCGCCAGCAGCCAAGACCGCAGGGCTAATGAAAAACTGTTTTTT CASSQDRRANEKLFF
once TRBD1 TRBJ2-3 TRBV27 TGTGCCAGCAGTCTACTACAGGGGGCTAGCACAGATACGCAGTATTTT CASSLLQGASTDTQYF
. TRBD1 TRBJ2-5 TRBV28 TGTGCCAGCCGGGGACAGGGCAAGACCCAGTACTTC CASRGQGKTQYF
. . TRBJ1-2 TRBV15 TGTGCCACCAGCTCGGAAGGTTGGGGTAACTATGGCTACACCTTC CATSSEGWGNYGYTF
. TRBD1 TRBJ2-7 TRBV5-1 TGCGCCAGCAAGACCGGGACAGGGGGCAACGAGCAGTACTTC CASKTGTGGNEQYF
. . TRBJ2-3 TRBV2 TGTGCCAGCAGTTATTTGGGCACCACAGATACGCAGTATTTT CASSYLGTTDTQYF
few . TRBJ1-5 TRBV18 TGTGCCAGCTCACTCGAACGGGGCAATCAGCCCCAGCATTTT CASSLERGNQPQHF
. . TRBJ1-5 TRBV25-1 TGTGCCAGCAGTGCCGCCGGAGGGGCTCAGCCCCAGCATTTT CASSAAGGAQPQHF
. TRBD2 TRBJ2-7 TRBV5-1 TGCGCCAGCAGCTTGGTAGCGGGTCCCAACGAGCAGTACTTC CASSLVAGPNEQYF
once . TRBJ2-2 TRBV9 TGTGCCAGCAGCGTAGGAGTGGGGACCGGGGAGCTGTTTTTT CASSVGVGTGELFF
. TRBD2 TRBJ2-1 TRBV5-5 TGTGCCAGCAGCTTGGCGGGAGGGGAGCAGTTCTTC CASSLAGGEQFF
. . TRBJ2-3 TRBV7-3 TGTGCCAGCAGCTTAACGGCAGGGTCCCTCGGCACAGATACGCAGTATTTT CASSLTAGSLGTDTQYF
. . TRBJ1-5 TRBV7-2 TGTGCCAGCAGCTTACAGTTTCAGGCAGGGGGCAATCAGCCCCAGCATTTT CASSLQFQAGGNQPQHF
. TRBD2 TRBJ2-1 TRBV15 TGTGCCACCAGGGGGGGGAGGAACAATGAGCAGTTCTTC CATRGGRNNEQFF
. . TRBJ1-4 TRBV29-1 TGCAGCGCCTACCGGGTGGGTCTTGATGAAAAACTGTTTTTT CSAYRVGLDEKLFF
. TRBD1 TRBJ1-2 TRBV28 TGTGCCAGCAACAAGGACAGGGGGCATTTGGTCTATGGCTACACCTTC CASNKDRGHLVYGYTF
. . TRBJ2-7 TRBV5-4 TGTGCCAGCAGCTCACAGGGTTTTACCTACGAGCAGTACTTC CASSSQGFTYEQYF
. . TRBJ2-2 TRBV18 TGTGCCACCCAGACCATGGTAGCCACTAACACCGGGGAGCTGTTTTTT CATQTMVATNTGELFF
. TRBD1 TRBJ1-6 TRBV9 TGTGCCAGCAGCTCCGGGACAGTATATAATTCACCCCTCCACTTT CASSSGTVYNSPLHF
. . TRBJ1-1 TRBV9 TGTGCCAGCAGCCCCGGGTGGGGAAGAACTGAAGCTTTCTTT CASSPGWGRTEAFF
. . TRBJ2-2 TRBV5-6 TGTGCCAGCAGACTAGGAAGGAACACCGGGGAGCTGTTTTTT CASRLGRNTGELFF
. TRBD2 TRBJ2-4 TRBV7-2 TGTGCCAGCAGCTTAGACGCGGGGGGAGCCAAAAACATTCAGTACTTC CASSLDAGGAKNIQYF